This T cell receptor beta chain was recorded in a study of blood T cell repertoires in COVID-19. This clone occurred a few times. This CDR3 contains 16 residues. The V gene's germline CDR1 is KGHSH and CDR2 LQKENI. J was trimmed by 6 bases and V by 0 bases; bases with no gene match: 5. In the original processing: From reference gene primer amplification, estimates of nucleated cell counts were derived. Here immunoSEQ multiplex PCR was the method, and the copy in TCRdb shows in-frame clones only, minus some. The V and J calls and clone size were taken over from that table, and D and trimming were inferred from the DNA. The sample lists 120,000 to 150,000 clones; around 84% were seen once.

The source material was peripheral blood. The gene calls are TRBV18 and TRBJ1-2; 12 bases map to TRBD1. The receptor was derived from a human donor with acute or convalescent COVID-19. The donor label of this sample is uncertain. In nucleotides, the CDR3 is TGTGCCAGCTCACCACCGGGGGACAGGGGGCAGAATGGCTACACCTTC. This sequence encodes CASSPPGDRGQNGYTF. Full variable domain (rest looked up from reference TRBV18 and TRBJ1-2): NAGVMQNPRHLVRRRGQEARLRCSPMKGHSHVYWYRQLPEEGLKFMVYLQKENIIDESGMPKERFSAEFPKEGPSILRIQQVVRGDSAAYFCASSPPGDRGQNGYTFGSGTRLTVV.